The 10 T cell receptor beta chains below were found in one sample sequenced in a study of T cell responses to AZD1222 COVID-19 vaccine. Libraries were prepared by immunoSEQ multiplex PCR; TCRdb keeps only in-frame clonotypes and omits some of them. The table includes 160,000 or so clones, roughly nine tenths detected once. Material: peripheral blood, obtained 28 days after the second AZD1222 dose. These receptor sequences come from an adult who received the AZD1222 COVID-19 vaccine.

The chain joins TRBV6-1 to TRBJ2-1; TRBD2 aligns across 7 bases. V lost 2 bases, J lost 3 bases, and 7 bases stayed unmatched. This CDR3 has 16 residues. Germline V gene lookup returns CDR1 MNHNS and CDR2 SASEGT. CDR3 region: CASSERAGINYNEQFF. The CDR3 bases are TGTGCCAGCAGTGAAAGAGCGGGAATAAACTACAATGAGCAGTTCTTC.

This clone was observed a single time. CDR3 amino acids: CAWSPPPGLADLDISYEQYF. The CDR3 nucleotides read TGTGCCTGGAGTCCGCCCCCGGGACTAGCGGACCTAGATATCTCCTACGAGCAGTACTTC. The chain is built from TRBV30 and TRBJ2-7, with 11 bases matching TRBD2. The CDR3 length is 20 residues. From germline, CDR1 is GTSNPN and CDR2 SVGIG (reference sequence). Germline trimming cut 2 bases from V and 0 bases from J; bases unmatched to any gene: 18.

On this clone: Other DNA sequences in this sample translate to the same CDR3. The gene calls are TRBV5-1 and TRBJ1-1; D gene ambiguous. CDR1 is SGHRS and CDR2 is YFSETQ in the germline V gene. The CDR3 is made up of 14 amino acids. The V end lost 0 bases, the J end lost 3 bases, and 9 bases lay between the germline ends. As DNA, the CDR3 is TGCGCCAGCAGCTTGGGGGGAGGGTACACTGAAGCTTTCTTT. Translated, it gives CASSLGGGYTEAFF.

V is TRBV19 and J is TRBJ2-5; the D is unclear. V was trimmed by 5 bases and J by 1 base, leaving 14 bases between them. This CDR3 comprises 15 residues. From germline, CDR1 is LNHDA and CDR2 SQIVND (reference sequence). The CDR3 here is CASSLNLWTQETQYF. The CDR3 DNA reads TGTGCCAGTAGTTTAAATCTCTGGACCCAAGAGACCCAGTACTTC.

The chain employs TRBV2 and TRBJ1-4; 7 bases are shared with TRBD1. The V segment lost 8 bases and the J segment 5 bases; nucleotides outside the gene matches: 5. Germline V gives CDR1 SNHLY, CDR2 FYNNEI. The CDR3 extends over 13 amino acids. CDR3 coding DNA: TGTGCCAGCGGGGGACAGAAGAATGAAAAACTGTTTTTT. Protein product: CASGGQKNEKLFF.

V and J are TRBV12-3 or TRBV12-4 and TRBJ2-1, with 8 bases aligning to TRBD2. V was clipped by 8 bases and J by 7 bases; unmatched bases: 7. This CDR3 region has 13 residues. The CDR3 protein is CASRGGTQNEQFF. Here the CDR3 DNA reads TGTGCCAGCCGGGGGGGGACGCAGAATGAGCAGTTCTTC.

This clone showed up just once. This sequence joins TRBV3-1 (or the pseudogene TRBV3-2) and TRBJ1-2, with 9 bases matching TRBD1. The length of the CDR3 is 16 residues. Germline trimming cut 4 bases from V and 1 base from J; bases unmatched to any gene: 7. Germline V gene data show CDR1 as LGHDT and CDR2 as YNNKEL (reference sequence). CDR3 in amino acids: CASSPPGTGRNYGYTF. CDR3 sequence (DNA): TGTGCCAGCAGCCCCCCCGGGACAGGGCGTAACTATGGCTACACCTTC.

The chain uses TRBV7-2 and TRBJ2-7; 12 bases align to TRBD1. CDR1 and CDR2 from the germline V gene are SGHTA and FQGNSA. Losses at the gene ends were 4 bases for V and 0 bases for J; bases not matched to a gene: 7. This CDR3 has 17 residues. CDR3 DNA: TGTGCCAGCAGCTCCGGGACAGGGGGCTTCCGCTCCTACGAGCAGTACTTC. This sequence encodes CASSSGTGGFRSYEQYF.

This chain links TRBV4-2 with TRBJ2-2; 16 positions agree with TRBD2. CDR3 size: 17 residues. J gave up 7 bases and V 4 bases, and 6 bases lay outside the gene matches. Looked up from germline, CDR1 is LGHNA and CDR2 is YNFKEQ. The CDR3 sequence: CASSPGTSGGAVGELFF. CDR3 nucleotides: TGTGCCAGCAGCCCCGGGACTAGCGGGGGGGCGGTCGGGGAGCTGTTTTTT.

The chain combines TRBV7-9 with TRBJ1-4; tentatively, D is TRBD1 (5 bases). CDR1 is SEHNR, CDR2 FQNEAQ, per germline (reference sequence). This CDR3 is built from 16 residues. V gave up 5 bases and J gave up 4 bases, with 17 bases separating them. CDR3 nucleotide sequence: TGTGCCAGCAGCCGCAACGCGGGGCAGCTTAATGAAAAACTGTTTTTT. Translated: CASSRNAGQLNEKLFF.